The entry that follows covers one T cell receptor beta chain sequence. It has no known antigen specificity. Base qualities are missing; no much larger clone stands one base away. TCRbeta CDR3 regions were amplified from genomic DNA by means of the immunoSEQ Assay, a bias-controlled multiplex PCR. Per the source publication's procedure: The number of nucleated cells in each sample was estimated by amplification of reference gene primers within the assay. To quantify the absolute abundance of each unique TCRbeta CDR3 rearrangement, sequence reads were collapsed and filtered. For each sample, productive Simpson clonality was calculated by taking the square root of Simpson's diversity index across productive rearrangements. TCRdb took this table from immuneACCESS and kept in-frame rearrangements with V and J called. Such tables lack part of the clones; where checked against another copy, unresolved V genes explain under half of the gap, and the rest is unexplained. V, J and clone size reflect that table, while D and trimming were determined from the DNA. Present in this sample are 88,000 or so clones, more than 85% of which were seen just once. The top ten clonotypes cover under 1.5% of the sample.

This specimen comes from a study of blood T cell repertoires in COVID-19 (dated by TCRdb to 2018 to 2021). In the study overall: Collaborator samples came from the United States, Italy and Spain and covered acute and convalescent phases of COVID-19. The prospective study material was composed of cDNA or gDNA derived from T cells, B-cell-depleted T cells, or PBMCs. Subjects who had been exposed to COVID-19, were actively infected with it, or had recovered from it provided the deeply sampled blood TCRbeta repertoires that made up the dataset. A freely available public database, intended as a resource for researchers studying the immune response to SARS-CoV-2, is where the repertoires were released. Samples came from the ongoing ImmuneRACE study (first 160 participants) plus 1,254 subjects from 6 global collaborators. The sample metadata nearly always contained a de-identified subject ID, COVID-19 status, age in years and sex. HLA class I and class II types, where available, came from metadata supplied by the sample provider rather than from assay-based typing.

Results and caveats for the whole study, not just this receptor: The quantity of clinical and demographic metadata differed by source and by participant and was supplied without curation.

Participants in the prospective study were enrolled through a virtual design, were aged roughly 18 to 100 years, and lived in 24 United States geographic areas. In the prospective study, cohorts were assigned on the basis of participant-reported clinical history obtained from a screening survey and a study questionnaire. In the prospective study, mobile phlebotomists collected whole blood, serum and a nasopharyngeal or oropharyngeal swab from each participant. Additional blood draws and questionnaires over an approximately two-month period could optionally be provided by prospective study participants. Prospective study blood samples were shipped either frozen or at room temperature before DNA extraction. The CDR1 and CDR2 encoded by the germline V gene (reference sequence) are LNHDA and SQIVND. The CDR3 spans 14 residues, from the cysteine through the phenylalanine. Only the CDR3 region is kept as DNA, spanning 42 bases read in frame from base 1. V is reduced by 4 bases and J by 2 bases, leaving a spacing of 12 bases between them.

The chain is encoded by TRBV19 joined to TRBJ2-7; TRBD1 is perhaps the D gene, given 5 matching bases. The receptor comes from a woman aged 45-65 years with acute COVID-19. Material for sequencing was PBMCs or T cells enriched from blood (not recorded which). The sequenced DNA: TGTGCCAGTAGTACTTATTCCAGGGCCTACGAGCAGTACTTC. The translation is CASSTYSRAYEQYF.